These 15 T cell receptor beta chains were sequenced from one sample in a study of blood T cell repertoires in COVID-19. Using immunoSEQ multiplex PCR, the repertoire was profiled, and TCRdb retains in-frame clones only, with some absent. The sample includes a few hundred thousand clones, more than 70% seen only once; the top ten take 15% to 20%. The material sequenced was peripheral blood. These receptors were taken from a man between 45 and 60 years old with COVID-19, enrolled during active disease.

As regards this clone: Different DNA sequences within this sample yield the same CDR3. The V and J genes are TRBV19 and TRBJ2-2, with a possible D match to TRBD1 (5 bases). Trimming removed 6 bases at V and 2 bases at J, with 10 bases between. The CDR3 consists of 14 residues. Germline values: CDR1 LNHDA, CDR2 SQIVND (reference sequence). This CDR3 is CASSPGHNTGELFF. CDR3 DNA: TGTGCCAGTAGCCCTGGACACAACACCGGGGAGCTGTTTTTT.

The chain recombines TRBV24-1 with TRBJ2-3; TRBD2 matches at 8 bases. J gave up 2 bases and V 6 bases, and 6 bases lay outside the gene matches. This CDR3 is 15 amino acids long. From germline, CDR1 is KGHDR and CDR2 SFDVKD. The CDR3 nucleotides are TGTGCCACCAGTTTCAGCGGGGGCCTCACAGATACGCAGTATTTT. Translation: CATSFSGGLTDTQYF.

This clone was counted a single time. The chain uses TRBV2 and TRBJ1-1; the D is unclear. The CDR3 length is 13 residues. Germline lookup yields CDR1 SNHLY and CDR2 FYNNEI. V was clipped by 4 bases and J by 0 bases, with 6 bases between them. The CDR3 DNA sequence: TGTGCCAGCAGTGTACAGATGAACACTGAAGCTTTCTTT. Its translation is CASSVQMNTEAFF.

This clone was recorded once. The chain links TRBV19 to TRBJ2-1; 11 nucleotides agree with TRBD2. The CDR3 is 16 amino acids. Germline values: CDR1 LNHDA, CDR2 SQIVND (reference sequence). J lost 8 bases, V lost 3 bases, and 9 bases had no gene match. CDR3 sequence (DNA): TGTGCCAGTAGTATGGGACTAGCGGCCCGAGGGGATGAGCAGTTCTTC. This codes for CASSMGLAARGDEQFF. Variable domain in full (rest from reference TRBV19 and TRBJ2-1): DGGITQSPKYLFRKEGQNVTLSCEQNLNHDAMYWYRQDPGQGLRLIYYSQIVNDFQKGDIAEGYSVSREKKESFPLTVTSAQKNPTAFYLCASSMGLAARGDEQFFGPGTRLTVL.

The chain links TRBV14 to TRBJ2-1, with D perhaps matching TRBD2 (6 bases). Germline-derived CDR1 and CDR2 are SGHDN and FVKESK. CDR3 length: 19 residues. V lost 1 base and J 5 bases, leaving 24 bases between the germline ends. The CDR3 nucleotides read TGTGCCAGCAGCCAAGCTCTCAGGGTCCGCGGGGATTTACACAATGAGCAGTTCTTC. Encoded protein: CASSQALRVRGDLHNEQFF. Using reference TRBV14 and TRBJ2-1 for the parts outside the CDR3, the full variable domain is EAGVTQFPSHSVIEKGQTVTLRCDPISGHDNLYWYRRVMGKEIKFLLHFVKESKQDESGMPNNRFLAERTGGTYSTLKVQPAELEDSGVYFCASSQALRVRGDLHNEQFFGPGTRLTVL.

The chain combines TRBV4-2 with TRBJ2-2; a possible D gene is TRBD1 (5 bases). From germline, CDR1 is LGHNA and CDR2 YNFKEQ. This CDR3 is built from 15 residues. The V and J ends lost 4 bases and 3 bases respectively, with 12 bases between them. The CDR3 DNA reads as TGTGCCAGCAGCCCCGACAGAATCTACACCGGGGAGCTGTTTTTT. The encoded protein is CASSPDRIYTGELFF.

The rearrangement uses TRBV2 and TRBJ1-2, with a possible D match to TRBD1 (5 bases). V gave up 1 base and J gave up 7 bases, with 19 bases separating them. The CDR3 is 16 amino acids. Germline V lookup: CDR1 SNHLY, CDR2 FYNNEI. The CDR3 loop is CASSEGVGPTPFGYTF. DNA of the CDR3: TGTGCCAGCAGTGAAGGGGTGGGGCCCACCCCTTTTGGCTACACCTTC.

The gene calls are TRBV11-1 and TRBJ2-1; 8 bases agree with TRBD1. This CDR3 contains 15 residues. From germline, CDR1 is SGHAT and CDR2 FQDESV (reference sequence). The junction had 12 bases not matched to a gene; V was cut back by 4 bases and J by 10 bases. The CDR3 DNA sequence: TGTGCCAGCAGCTCAGGCACCGGGACAGGCGGGGAGCAGTTCTTC. This encodes CASSSGTGTGGEQFF.

The gene calls are TRBV5-4 and TRBJ1-1, with D possibly matching TRBD1 (5 bases). The length of the CDR3 is 14 residues. Germline CDR1 and CDR2: SGHNT and YYREEE (reference sequence). Trimming pared 3 bases from V and 4 bases from J, leaving 13 bases between. The CDR3 DNA sequence: TGTGCCAGCAGCTATGATACAGGATTCACTGAAGCTTTCTTT. Amino acid sequence: CASSYDTGFTEAFF.

The V and J genes are TRBV21-1 and TRBJ2-1; TRBD2 is the table's D call, not checked against the DNA. TRBV21-1 is recorded as a pseudogene. The CDR3 runs to 18 residues. As DNA, the CDR3 is TGTGCCAGCAGCAAAGCGCCGAGCGGGAGACTTTCCTACAATGAGCAGTTCTTC. Its protein is CASSKAPSGRLSYNEQFF.

The V call is TRBV20-1, the J call TRBJ1-3; TRBD1 is a possible D gene (6 bases). The CDR3 is 16 residues long. With 3 bases removed from V and 3 bases from J, the gap between germline ends came to 18 bases. Germline CDR1 is DFQATT and CDR2 is SNEGSKA (reference sequence). CDR3 region: CSASGARGKHGNTIYF. The CDR3, as DNA: TGCAGTGCTAGTGGGGCCAGGGGAAAACATGGAAACACCATATATTTT.

The V and J genes are TRBV5-4 and TRBJ1-2; TRBD1 might be the D (5 bases). Trimming took off 4 bases at V and 2 bases at J, with 12 bases between the two ends. CDR3 length: 14 amino acids. Germline V CDR1 and CDR2: SGHNT, YYREEE (reference sequence). CDR3 loop: CASSAQGPNYGYTF. CDR3 in DNA: TGTGCCAGCAGCGCTCAGGGCCCCAACTATGGCTACACCTTC.

The chain links TRBV6-5 to TRBJ2-7; possible D gene TRBD1, 6 bases. The CDR3 has 15 amino acids. With 5 bases removed from V and 0 bases from J, the gap between germline ends came to 14 bases. Germline V gene lookup returns CDR1 MNHEY and CDR2 SVGAGI. CDR3 residues: CASSPNRDPSYEQYF. In nucleotides, the CDR3 is TGTGCCAGCAGTCCAAACAGGGACCCCTCCTACGAGCAGTACTTC.

This rearrangement joins TRBV2 to TRBJ1-2, with TRBD1 as a possible D gene (5 bases). This CDR3 comprises 14 residues. The V end was cut by 6 bases, the J end by 3 bases, with 14 bases between. The germline V gene has CDR1 SNHLY and CDR2 FYNNEI. Here the CDR3 DNA reads TGTGCCAGCAGGATACAGGAGGGCGACTATGGCTACACCTTC. As protein: CASRIQEGDYGYTF.

The chain combines TRBV2 with TRBJ2-3; 12 bases line up with TRBD2. V gave up 3 bases and J gave up 1 base; unmatched junction bases: 8. This CDR3 has 18 residues. Germline assignment: CDR1 SNHLY and CDR2 FYNNEI. The chain's CDR3 is CASSESGTSGRGTDTQYF. CDR3 DNA: TGTGCCAGCAGTGAGTCAGGGACTAGCGGGCGGGGCACAGATACGCAGTATTTT.